The table lists the clone carrying this T cell receptor (beta chain) with many counts. Its antigen is as yet unknown. The sample belongs to a study of spatial heterogeneity in lung cancer. At the level of the study: The donors were some 70 patients with non-small cell lung cancer that was early-stage and untreated. Sequenced were any available follow-up PBMC samples, which had been obtained a median of approximately two years after resection.

Time point defined: blood at routine non-recurrence follow-up after resection. Unsorted samples of tumor, nontumor lung or frozen PBMC had their whole RNA sequenced. The study tagged each TCR cDNA molecule with a unique molecular identifier. TCRdb reprocessed the 5' RACE reads with MiXCR, giving one entry per CDR3 protein. The sample lists 45,000 to 65,000 distinct CDR3 sequences; 6.5% to 7.5% were seen once. General study results and limits: Blood showed ubiquitous tumor TCRs more often at resection than at routine follow-up.

This CDR3 contains 13 residues. The germline gives CDR1 SGHRS, CDR2 YFSETQ. V was clipped by 1 base and J by 7 bases, with 9 bases between them. The rearrangement uses TRBV5-1 and TRBJ1-5, with D possibly TRBD1 on 5 matching bases. Material: PBMCs, obtained at follow-up. The receptor was derived from a female donor with early-stage non-small cell lung cancer. CDR3 sequence (DNA): TGCGCCAGCAGCTTGCAGGGAGGACAGCCCCAGCATTTT. Translated, it gives CASSLQGGQPQHF.